The 9 T cell receptor beta chains below all came from one sample that was sequenced in a study of response to subunit inactivated influenza vaccine. Via MiXCR, TCRdb re-called the RT-PCR reads, giving one row per CDR3 protein. This sample has hundreds of thousands of distinct CDR3 sequences, with 22% found just once. The input for sequencing was PBMCs from blood, taken about 20 months after vaccination. These receptors were collected from a man in his fifties or sixties who received an inactivated influenza vaccine.

This clonotype turned up a few times. V is TRBV2 and J is TRBJ1-2; D may be TRBD1 (5 bases). This CDR3 comprises 13 residues. In germline, CDR1 is SNHLY, CDR2 FYNNEI. V lost 6 bases and J 8 bases, leaving 16 bases between the germline ends. The CDR3 loop reads CASSPRQGNGYTF. Here the CDR3 DNA reads TGTGCCAGCAGCCCCAGGCAGGGTAACGGCTACACCTTC.

The CDR3 DNA is TGCAGTGCTACCCCAGGGTCTGGGGCCAACGTCCTGACTTTC. This encodes CSATPGSGANVLTF. The chain carries TRBV20-1 and TRBJ2-6, with D possibly being TRBD1 (5 bases). Germline V gene sequence: CDR1 DFQATT, CDR2 SNEGSKA (reference sequence). V was trimmed by 4 bases and J by 1 base, leaving 8 bases between them. The CDR3 has 14 residues.

This clonotype turned up a few times. The chain uses TRBV6-6 and TRBJ1-6, with D tentatively TRBD1 (5 bases). The CDR3 spans 15 residues. The germline CDR1 and CDR2 sequences are MNHNY and SVGAGI (reference sequence). Trimming took 0 bases from V and 9 from J, leaving 12 bases between them. CDR3 nucleotides: TGTGCCAGCAGTTACTCGATAGGGGCGAGTTCACCCCTCCACTTT. This encodes CASSYSIGASSPLHF.

This clonotype was counted many times. The chain uses TRBV4-2 and TRBJ1-6, with TRBD1 matching 10 bases. Germline CDR1 reads LGHNA; CDR2 reads YNFKEQ. The CDR3 is made up of 18 amino acids. V was pared by 3 bases and J by 0 bases, with 5 bases of the junction left unmatched. This chain's CDR3 is CASSQVGQGSSYNSPLHF. The CDR3 DNA follows: TGTGCCAGCAGCCAGGTGGGACAGGGGAGCTCCTATAATTCACCCCTCCACTTT.

The gene calls are TRBV4-3 and TRBJ1-5, with D possibly TRBD1 on 5 matching bases. Trimming pared 0 bases from V and 12 bases from J, leaving 12 bases between. In germline, CDR1 is LGHNA, CDR2 YSLEER. CDR3 length equals 13 residues. The CDR3 spells CASSQDRGLFQHF. The CDR3 DNA follows: TGCGCCAGCAGCCAAGATCGGGGGTTATTCCAGCATTTT.

V and J are TRBV20-1 and TRBJ1-5, with D unclear. V lost 0 bases to trimming and J lost 0 bases, with 9 bases between them. Germline V gene lookup returns CDR1 DFQATT and CDR2 SNEGSKA (reference sequence). CDR3 length: 15 amino acids. CDR3 in amino acids: CSARDSGVSNQPQHF. CDR3 nucleotide sequence: TGCAGTGCTAGAGATAGCGGGGTTAGCAATCAGCCCCAGCATTTT.

The CDR3 nucleotides read TGTGCCAGCAGTTTCCTTCAACCGGGACAGGGATCCCACTACGAGCAGTACTTC. Its protein is CASSFLQPGQGSHYEQYF. This chain connects TRBV27 to TRBJ2-7; the match to TRBD1 covers 9 bases. Trimming took 3 bases from V and 3 from J; bases not matched to a gene: 15. The CDR3 runs 18 residues. Per the germline V gene, CDR1 is MNHEY and CDR2 is SMNVEV (reference sequence).

This clonotype has only a few counts. The chain is built from TRBV20-1 and TRBJ2-7; D unclear. The CDR3 is 15 amino acids. Germline CDR1 is DFQATT and CDR2 is SNEGSKA (reference sequence). The V gene lost 8 bases and the J gene lost 3 bases, with 23 bases spanning the gap. Here the CDR3 reads CSPIISVEPYYEQYF. CDR3 sequence (DNA): TGCAGTCCTATAATAAGTGTAGAACCCTACTACGAGCAGTACTTC.

This clonotype was seen more than once but under ten times. The genes are TRBV5-6 and TRBJ1-5, with 10 bases lining up with TRBD1. The CDR3 is made up of 15 amino acids. Germline CDR1 SGHDT, CDR2 YYEEEE. Losses at the gene ends were 3 bases for V and 3 bases for J; bases not matched to a gene: 3. CDR3 loop: CASSWGTGDNQPQHF. CDR3 DNA: TGTGCCAGCAGCTGGGGGACAGGGGACAATCAGCCCCAGCATTTT.